This passage covers 19 T cell receptor beta chains from one sample sequenced in a study of T cell repertoires in cytomegalovirus infection. Via MiXCR, TCRdb re-called the reads, giving one row per CDR3 protein. The sample lists a few hundred thousand distinct CDR3 sequences, roughly a sixth seen once, with about 12% in the top ten. Sequencing was performed on PBMCs. The receptors were gathered from a human donor in good health (CMV status not recorded). Some clones in this sample may be carry-over from other donors' samples.

This chain uses TRBV19 with TRBJ1-4; D might be TRBD1 (5 bases). The germline gives CDR1 LNHDA, CDR2 SQIVND (reference sequence). V was trimmed by 7 bases and J by 6 bases, leaving 18 bases between them. This CDR3 has 15 amino acids. For the CDR3, the DNA is TGTGCCAGTAACGGCGTCAGGGCTGAGGATGAAAAACTGTTTTTT. Translation gives CASNGVRAEDEKLFF.

This clonotype was detected ten times or more. The chain combines TRBV6-1 with TRBJ2-3; TRBD2 matches 8 bases. Germline V gene sequence: CDR1 MNHNS, CDR2 SASEGT. CDR3 length: 16 amino acids. V lost 7 bases to trimming and J lost 2 bases; unmatched junction nucleotides: 11. The CDR3 region is CASIPTRRGDTDTQYF. The CDR3 DNA sequence: TGTGCCAGCATCCCCACTCGGCGGGGGGACACAGATACGCAGTATTTT.

The genes are TRBV7-2 and TRBJ2-7; 8 bases agree with TRBD2. There are 15 residues in the CDR3. The V gene's germline CDR1 is SGHTA and CDR2 FQGNSA. The junction had 10 bases not matched to a gene; V was cut back by 5 bases and J by 4 bases. The CDR3 here is CASSATGGGVYEQYF. CDR3 bases: TGTGCCAGCAGCGCCACGGGGGGGGGGGTATACGAGCAGTACTTC. The variable domain in full, with the rest retrieved from reference TRBV7-2 and TRBJ2-7, is GAGVSQSPSNKVTEKGKDVELRCDPISGHTALYWYRQSLGQGLEFLIYFQGNSAPDKSGLPSDRFSAERTGGSVSTLTIQRTQQEDSAVYLCASSATGGGVYEQYFGPGTRLTVT.

This clonotype has ten or more counts. In DNA form, the CDR3 reads TGTGCCAGCAGCTTTACCCGATATCAGCCCCAGCATTTT. Amino acids: CASSFTRYQPQHF. The chain carries TRBV7-2 and TRBJ1-5; D remains unclear. The CDR3 has 13 residues. Germline assignment: CDR1 SGHTA and CDR2 FQGNSA. V lost 3 bases to trimming and J lost 5 bases, with 8 bases between them. Full variable domain (missing parts from reference TRBV7-2 and TRBJ1-5): GAGVSQSPSNKVTEKGKDVELRCDPISGHTALYWYRQSLGQGLEFLIYFQGNSAPDKSGLPSDRFSAERTGGSVSTLTIQRTQQEDSAVYLCASSFTRYQPQHFGDGTRLSIL.

V and J are TRBV4-3 and TRBJ1-4, with 7 bases identical to TRBD1. This CDR3 contains 18 residues. From germline, CDR1 is LGHNA and CDR2 YSLEER. V shed 3 bases, J shed 2 bases, and the junction held 12 bases outside the gene matches. The CDR3 sequence: CASSQTQGGAVTNEKLFF. Written as DNA, the CDR3 is TGCGCCAGCAGCCAGACGCAGGGGGGGGCTGTCACTAATGAAAAACTGTTTTTT.

This rearrangement joins TRBV12-3 or TRBV12-4 to TRBJ2-7; the D gene is possibly TRBD2 (7 bases). The CDR3 is 15 amino acids. V was cut by 1 base and J by 5 bases, with 15 bases left in between. The CDR3 reads CASSLGGRGSHEQYF. The CDR3 bases are TGTGCCAGCAGTTTAGGGGGGAGGGGGTCCCACGAGCAGTACTTC.

This clonotype occurred a few times. The V gene is TRBV6-1, the J gene TRBJ1-5; 9 nucleotides agree with TRBD1. J lost 8 bases, V lost 8 bases, and 13 bases had no gene match. CDR1 and CDR2 from the germline V gene are MNHNS and SASEGT. The length of the CDR3 is 15 residues. Here the CDR3 reads CASRGPGTGMEPQHF. In DNA, the CDR3 is TGTGCCAGCCGAGGGCCCGGGACAGGGATGGAGCCCCAGCATTTT.

This clonotype appeared a few times. The V gene is TRBV28, the J gene TRBJ1-6; 9 nucleotides agree with TRBD1. The CDR3 loop spans 16 amino acids. The J segment lost 10 bases and the V segment lost 6 bases, leaving 13 bases of the junction unmatched. CDR1 and CDR2 (germline): MDHEN, SYDVKM. The CDR3 sequence: CASSPGQGRFWSPLHF. CDR3 DNA: TGTGCCAGCAGCCCGGGACAGGGCCGATTCTGGTCACCCCTCCACTTT.

V and J are TRBV5-4 and TRBJ2-2; 11 nucleotides line up with TRBD1. The V gene's germline CDR1 is SGHNT and CDR2 YYREEE (reference sequence). The V gene end was trimmed by 4 bases and the J gene end by 3 bases; junction bases not matched to a gene: 5. The CDR3 extends over 16 amino acids. The CDR3 nucleotides read TGTGCCAGCAGCAGCCCGGGACAGGGGGACACCGGGGAGCTGTTTTTT. Translated: CASSSPGQGDTGELFF.

The DNA of the CDR3 is TGTGCCAGCAGTTTAGGAACTCAGGGTGATGAGCAGTTCTTC. Its protein product is CASSLGTQGDEQFF. The genes are TRBV12-3 or TRBV12-4 and TRBJ2-1, with D possibly matching TRBD1 (5 bases). The CDR3 loop spans 14 amino acids. Trimming cost V 1 base and J 8 bases, with 12 bases left between them.

This sequence joins TRBV20-1 and TRBJ1-5; D call uncertain. Trimming took 2 bases from V and 2 from J, leaving 25 bases between them. The germline V gene has CDR1 DFQATT and CDR2 SNEGSKA (reference sequence). The CDR3 consists of 19 residues. As DNA, the CDR3 is TGCAGTGCTAGAAATACGTGGGCCATTAGGCCCCAAGGCAATCAGCCCCAGCATTTT. It translates to CSARNTWAIRPQGNQPQHF.

The chain joins TRBV28 to TRBJ1-5, with D perhaps matching TRBD1 (6 bases). This CDR3 region has 17 residues. V was trimmed by 6 bases and J by 0 bases, leaving 18 bases between them. Germline assignment: CDR1 MDHEN and CDR2 SYDVKM. The CDR3 DNA is TGTGCCAGCAGCACCTCGGACAGTCGGTATAGCAATCAGCCCCAGCATTTT. Translation: CASSTSDSRYSNQPQHF.

The gene calls are TRBV29-1 and TRBJ1-1, with D unclear. The germline V gene encodes CDR1 SQVTM and CDR2 ANQGSEA. CDR3 size: 13 residues. V was pared by 8 bases and J by 5 bases, with 18 bases between. This CDR3 is CSFYSERRTEAFF. CDR3 sequence (DNA): TGCAGCTTCTACTCGGAGAGACGAACTGAAGCTTTCTTT. Complete variable domain (other parts from reference TRBV29-1 and TRBJ1-1): SAVISQKPSRDICQRGTSLTIQCQVDSQVTMMFWYRQQPGQSLTLIATANQGSEATYESGFVIDKFPISRPNLTFSTLTVSNMSPEDSSIYLCSFYSERRTEAFFGQGTRLTVV.

This chain links TRBV11-2 with TRBJ2-3; 9 nucleotides match TRBD2. This CDR3 has 16 residues. V lost 1 base to trimming and J lost 6 bases; unmatched junction nucleotides: 8. CDR1 and CDR2 (germline): SGHAT, FQNNGV. CDR3 bases: TGTGCCAGCAGCTTAGGACTAGCGGTAAAGAGTGATACGCAGTATTTT. Protein sequence: CASSLGLAVKSDTQYF.

This clonotype was picked up many times. The chain couples TRBV7-2 to TRBJ2-2; TRBD2 might be the D (6 bases). The CDR3 has 14 residues. Looked up from germline, CDR1 is SGHTA and CDR2 is FQGNSA. V was trimmed by 5 bases and J by 4 bases, leaving 11 bases between them. The CDR3 region is CASSPVGGTGELFF. CDR3 coding DNA: TGTGCCAGCAGCCCCGTGGGGGGCACCGGGGAGCTGTTTTTT.

This chain's CDR3 is CSARGQGAYQETQYF. CDR3 sequence (DNA): TGCAGTGCTAGGGGACAGGGGGCCTATCAAGAGACCCAGTACTTC. This chain links TRBV20-1 with TRBJ2-5; TRBD1 matches 12 bases. Germline V gene sequence: CDR1 DFQATT, CDR2 SNEGSKA (reference sequence). V gave up 3 bases and J gave up 2 bases; unmatched junction bases: 4. The CDR3 runs 15 residues.

This clonotype was found a few times. The J gene is TRBJ2-3, the V gene TRBV20-1; D possibly matches TRBD1 or TRBD2 (5 bases each). The V end was cut by 0 bases, the J end by 0 bases, with 10 bases between. CDR1 DFQATT and CDR2 SNEGSKA come from the germline V gene (reference sequence). The CDR3 contains 15 residues. CDR3: CSARDLGRSTDTQYF. Written as DNA, the CDR3 is TGCAGTGCTAGAGATCTGGGACGTAGCACAGATACGCAGTATTTT.

In its sample, this clonotype was seen many times. V gene TRBV20-1 combines with J gene TRBJ2-5; D is possibly TRBD1 or TRBD2 (5 bases each). Germline V gene lookup returns CDR1 DFQATT and CDR2 SNEGSKA (reference sequence). The germline V and J ends were trimmed by 2 bases and 14 bases, with 24 bases remaining between them. There are 14 residues in the CDR3. CDR3 residues: CSARRKRPGSPGYF. The DNA of the CDR3 is TGCAGTGCTAGACGGAAGAGGCCAGGGAGCCCAGGATACTTC.

This clonotype was found many times. J is TRBJ2-3 and V is TRBV4-1; D possibly uses TRBD1 or TRBD2 (5 bases each). Germline CDR1 reads MGHRA; CDR2 reads YSYEKL. V gave up 0 bases and J gave up 2 bases, with 18 bases separating them. CDR3 length: 18 amino acids. The DNA for the CDR3 is TGCGCCAGCAGCCAAGATCGGGGCAGGCTGGAATACACAGATACGCAGTATTTT. Encoded protein: CASSQDRGRLEYTDTQYF.